Listed below are T cell receptor beta chains from one sample, sequenced in a study of blood T cell repertoires in COVID-19. Repertoires were generated with immunoSEQ multiplex PCR, while TCRdb's copy carries only in-frame clones and drops some. The sample lists fewer than 200,000 clones; approximately 85% were seen once. Sequenced: peripheral blood. The receptors originated from a woman aged 50 to 60 with COVID-19, enrolled during active disease. CDR3s include the opening cysteine and the closing phenylalanine or tryptophan. D genes are given only for firm matches. Size values are once, few and many counts, or a class for expanded clones, and some rows have none.

CDR3nt	CDR3aa	d_gene	v_gene	abundance	len	j_gene
TGTGCCAGCACCATCCGGGCGGGGGGACCTTACGAGCAGTACTTC	CASTIRAGGPYEQYF	TRBD2	TRBV6-5	-	15	TRBJ2-7
TGTGCCAGTAGTGAGGGACTAGACAGGACCTACGAGCAGTACTTC	CASSEGLDRTYEQYF	TRBD2	TRBV19	-	15	TRBJ2-7
TGTGCCAGCGGGGTAAGGACAGCCCCTATGGCTTTCTTT	CASGVRTAPMAFF	-	TRBV5-8	-	13	TRBJ1-1
TGTGCCAGCAGTGACGCCGTTGCAGCCGGGAGCCATGGCTACACCTTC	CASSDAVAAGSHGYTF	-	TRBV6-1	-	16	TRBJ1-2
TGTGCCAGCAGCTTACAGGTCTCTAGCGGGGGTGAGGAGCAGTTCTTC	CASSLQVSSGGEEQFF	TRBD2	TRBV7-2	-	16	TRBJ2-1
TGTGCCTGTAGACTAGCGGGGGGGTACGAGCAGTACTTC	CACRLAGGYEQYF	TRBD2	TRBV30	-	13	TRBJ2-7
TGCAGCGTTGTTTTGCTTTTAGGGACTAGCGGGGGGGCTGGCACAGATACGCAGTATTTT	CSVVLLLGTSGGAGTDTQYF	TRBD2	TRBV29-1	-	20	TRBJ2-3
TGTGCCAGCAGTCCACGACTAGCGGGGGGGGTAGGGAAACTGTTCTTC	CASSPRLAGGVGKLFF	TRBD2	TRBV28	-	16	TRBJ2-1
TGCGCCAGCAGTCTGAGAGGCTCTGGGACTGAAGCTTTCTTT	CASSLRGSGTEAFF	-	TRBV5-1	-	14	TRBJ1-1
TGTGCCAGCAGCGTAGAAATACAGGGGTACGAGCAGTTCTTC	CASSVEIQGYEQFF	TRBD1	TRBV7-9	-	14	TRBJ2-1
TGTGCCAGCAGGACGGGGGGCGGTGGCTACACCTTC	CASRTGGGGYTF	-	TRBV2	-	12	TRBJ1-2
TGTGCCAGCAGTTACTCGTCTCGAGGTTCCGGCTACACCTTC	CASSYSSRGSGYTF	-	TRBV6-2/TRBV6-3	-	14	TRBJ1-2
TGTGCCAGCAGCGGGAGGGACCCCTCTCAGTACTTC	CASSGRDPSQYF	-	TRBV9	-	12	TRBJ2-7
TGTGCCAGCAGCGGGACAGGGACCACTGAAGCTTTCTTT	CASSGTGTTEAFF	TRBD1	TRBV7-3	-	13	TRBJ1-1
TGTGCCAGCAGTGGGGGACTAGCGGGCCAGCAAGAGACCCAGTACTTC	CASSGGLAGQQETQYF	TRBD2	TRBV6-1	-	16	TRBJ2-5
TGTGCCAGCAGTTTGCCCCCGATCAGGGGAAAAAACATTCAGTACTTC	CASSLPPIRGKNIQYF	-	TRBV28	-	16	TRBJ2-4
TGTGCCAGCTCAATCAACAGGGATACTGAAGCTTTCTTT	CASSINRDTEAFF	-	TRBV18	-	13	TRBJ1-1
TGTGCCAGCAGCCAAGAAGGGGCATATGGCTACACCTTC	CASSQEGAYGYTF	-	TRBV3-1/TRBV3-2	-	13	TRBJ1-2
TGTGCTAGTGGTCTCAGGACAGGGGGGGAGACCCAGTACTTC	CASGLRTGGETQYF	TRBD1	TRBV12-5	-	14	TRBJ2-5
TGTGCCAGCAGCTTTTGGCAGGGAGAGACCCAGTACTTC	CASSFWQGETQYF	-	TRBV7-8	-	13	TRBJ2-5
TGTGCCAGCAGCCAAGAAACAGGATACACTGAAGCTTTCTTT	CASSQETGYTEAFF	-	TRBV3-1/TRBV3-2	-	14	TRBJ1-1
TGTGCCAGCTCACCACTGTCCAGGGTGACTGGAAACACCATATATTTT	CASSPLSRVTGNTIYF	-	TRBV18	-	16	TRBJ1-3
TGTGCCAGCAGCTCGCCTCTAAATGAGCAGTTCTTC	CASSSPLNEQFF	-	TRBV5-6	-	12	TRBJ2-1
TGTGCCAGCAGCTCACTAGCGGGGGGGGTAGAGACCCAGTACTTC	CASSSLAGGVETQYF	TRBD2	TRBV7-6	once	15	TRBJ2-5
TGCAGTGCTGCCGGGACAGTGCCAGCTTTCTTT	CSAAGTVPAFF	TRBD1	TRBV20-1	-	11	TRBJ1-1
TGTGCCAGCAGTTACTCGGGGGGTGAGCAGTTCTTC	CASSYSGGEQFF	-	TRBV6-5	-	12	TRBJ2-1
TGTGCCAGCAGCACTCCCGGGACTCCAACCTACGAGCAGTACTTC	CASSTPGTPTYEQYF	-	TRBV7-9	few	15	TRBJ2-7
TGTGCCAGCAGCCTCGCGGGGGGACCAGGAGATACGCAGTATTTT	CASSLAGGPGDTQYF	TRBD2	TRBV7-3	-	15	TRBJ2-3
TGTGCCAGCAGCCAAGACGGTGGTTGGCGTGGTATCGGGGATCGGGATACGCAGTATTTT	CASSQDGGWRGIGDRDTQYF	-	TRBV3-1/TRBV3-2	-	20	TRBJ2-3
TGTGCCAGTCGAGTATCTAGCGGGGAAGAGACCCAGTACTTC	CASRVSSGEETQYF	TRBD2	TRBV19	-	14	TRBJ2-5
TGCGCCAGCAGCGGCGACAGGGGGCGAGATGGCTACACCTTC	CASSGDRGRDGYTF	TRBD1	TRBV5-1	-	14	TRBJ1-2
TGCGCCAGCAGCTTGTTAACTAGCACCGGGGAGCTGTTTTTT	CASSLLTSTGELFF	-	TRBV5-1	-	14	TRBJ2-2
TGTGCCACCAGCAGAGATCTAGCATCATCCCACAATGAGCAGTTCTTC	CATSRDLASSHNEQFF	-	TRBV15	-	16	TRBJ2-1
TGTGCCAGCAGCGTAGGGGCTAGCGGGGTTACCGGGGAGCTGTTTTTT	CASSVGASGVTGELFF	TRBD2	TRBV9	-	16	TRBJ2-2
TGTGCCAGCAGTAGTGCGGCACTCTCTGGAAACACCATATATTTT	CASSSAALSGNTIYF	-	TRBV6-5	-	15	TRBJ1-3
TGTGCCAGCAGGCGGACTAGCGGGGGGGCCTGGGAGACCCAGTACTTC	CASRRTSGGAWETQYF	TRBD2	TRBV6-6	-	16	TRBJ2-5
TGTGCCACAAGACAGGGGTTAGTGAGTCAGCCCCAGCATTTT	CATRQGLVSQPQHF	TRBD1	TRBV15	once	14	TRBJ1-5
TGCGCCAGCACCCCAGGGACAGGCTATGGCTACACCTTC	CASTPGTGYGYTF	TRBD1	TRBV5-1	-	13	TRBJ1-2
TGTGCCAGCAGTTACTCTAGGGACAGGGGTTATGGGCAGTATTTT	CASSYSRDRGYGQYF	TRBD1	TRBV6-5	-	15	TRBJ2-3